This T cell receptor beta chain was found in a study of cytomegalovirus exposure and HLA in healthy donors. The study, taken as a whole, reports: TCR association rates varied by HLA locus in a later analysis, with DRB1 highest and HLA-C lowest. Under in vitro conditions, three CMV-associated chains were confirmed as specific for CMV antigens.

Use of 60 Vbeta and 13 Jbeta primers characterized the PCR. TCRdb's table, derived via immunoSEQ multiplex PCR, lists solely in-frame clones and lacks some. The sample has around 130,000 clones, less than 75% seen once. There are 16 residues in the CDR3. V was clipped by 3 bases and J by 0 bases, with 13 bases between them. Germline V CDR1 and CDR2: SGHDT, YYEEEE. A remark on this clone: Antigen specificity is unknown.

The donors comprised healthy bone marrow donors. The TCR originated in a woman between 40 and 55 years old in good health and CMV-seropositive. What was sequenced was PBMCs. The chain is built from TRBV5-6 and TRBJ1-5; a weak D match, TRBD1 (5 bases). CDR3 coding DNA: TGTGCCAGCAGCTCCCTTGGACAATCTAGCAATCAGCCCCAGCATTTT. Amino acid sequence: CASSSLGQSSNQPQHF.